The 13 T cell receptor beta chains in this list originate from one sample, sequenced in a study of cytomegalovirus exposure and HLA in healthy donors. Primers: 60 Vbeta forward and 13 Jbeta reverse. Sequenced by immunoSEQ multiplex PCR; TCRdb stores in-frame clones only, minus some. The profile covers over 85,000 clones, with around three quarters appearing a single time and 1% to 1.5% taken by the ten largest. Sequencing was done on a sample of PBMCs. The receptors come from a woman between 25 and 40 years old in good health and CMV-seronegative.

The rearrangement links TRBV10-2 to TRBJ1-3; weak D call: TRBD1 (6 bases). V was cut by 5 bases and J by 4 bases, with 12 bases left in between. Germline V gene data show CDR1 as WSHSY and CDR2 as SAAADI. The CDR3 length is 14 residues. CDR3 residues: CASSLQGSGNTIYF. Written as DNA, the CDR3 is TGCGCCAGCAGTCTACAGGGCTCGGGAAACACCATATATTTT.

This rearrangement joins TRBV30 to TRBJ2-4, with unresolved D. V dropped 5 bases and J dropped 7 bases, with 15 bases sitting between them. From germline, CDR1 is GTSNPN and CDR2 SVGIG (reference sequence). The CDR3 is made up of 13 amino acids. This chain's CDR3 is CAWGFEWRNIQYF. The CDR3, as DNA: TGTGCCTGGGGTTTCGAATGGCGGAACATTCAGTACTTC.

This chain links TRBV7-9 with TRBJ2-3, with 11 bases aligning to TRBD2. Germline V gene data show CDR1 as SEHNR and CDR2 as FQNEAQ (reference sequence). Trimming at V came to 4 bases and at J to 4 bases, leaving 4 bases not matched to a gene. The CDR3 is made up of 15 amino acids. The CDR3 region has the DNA TGTGCCAGCAGCTCTAGCGGGAGGTTATCAGATACGCAGTATTTT. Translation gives CASSSSGRLSDTQYF. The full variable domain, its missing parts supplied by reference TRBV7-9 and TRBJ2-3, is DTGVSQNPRHKITKRGQNVTFRCDPISEHNRLYWYRQTLGQGPEFLTYFQNEAQLEKSRLLSDRFSAERPKGSFSTLEIQRTEQGDSAMYLCASSSSGRLSDTQYFGPGTRLTVL.

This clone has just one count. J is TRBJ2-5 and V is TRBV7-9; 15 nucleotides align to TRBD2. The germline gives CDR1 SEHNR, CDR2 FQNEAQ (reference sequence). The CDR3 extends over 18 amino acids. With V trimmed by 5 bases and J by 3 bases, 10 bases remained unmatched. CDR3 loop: CASSPRTSGRASEETQYF. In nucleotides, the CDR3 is TGTGCCAGCAGCCCGCGGACTAGCGGGAGGGCCTCGGAAGAGACCCAGTACTTC.

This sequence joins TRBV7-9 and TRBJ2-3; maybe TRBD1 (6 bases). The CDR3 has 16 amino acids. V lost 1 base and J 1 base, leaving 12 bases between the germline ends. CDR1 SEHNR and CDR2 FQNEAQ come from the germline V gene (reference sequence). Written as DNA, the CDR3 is TGTGCCAGCAGCTTAGTTAGGACAGTTGGCACAGATACGCAGTATTTT. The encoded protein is CASSLVRTVGTDTQYF.

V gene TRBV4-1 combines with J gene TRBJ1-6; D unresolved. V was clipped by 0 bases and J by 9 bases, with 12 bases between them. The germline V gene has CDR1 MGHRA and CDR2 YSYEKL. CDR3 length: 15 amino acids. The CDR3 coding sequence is TGCGCCAGCAGCCAAGAAACCGCGCAGGTTTCACCCCTCCACTTT. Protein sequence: CASSQETAQVSPLHF.

CDR3 amino acids: CASRGQGGTDTQYF. DNA for the CDR3: TGTGCCAGCCGCGGACAGGGTGGCACAGATACGCAGTATTTT. The chain carries TRBV13 and TRBJ2-3; 8 nucleotides line up with TRBD1. V dropped 8 bases and J dropped 1; count of bases not matched to a gene: 5. Per germline, CDR1 PRHDT and CDR2 FYEKMQ (reference sequence). This CDR3 is built from 14 residues.

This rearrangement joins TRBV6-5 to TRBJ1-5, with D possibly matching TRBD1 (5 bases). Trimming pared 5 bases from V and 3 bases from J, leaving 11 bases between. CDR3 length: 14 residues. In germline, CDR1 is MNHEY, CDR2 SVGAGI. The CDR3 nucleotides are TGTGCCAGCAGTGGGGGGTGGAACAATCAGCCCCAGCATTTT. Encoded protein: CASSGGWNNQPQHF.

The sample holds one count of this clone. The CDR3 DNA reads TGTGCCAGCAGCCAAATTCTCGGGACTAGCGGGAGTAATGAGCAGTTCTTC. Translation gives CASSQILGTSGSNEQFF. The gene calls are TRBV4-2 and TRBJ2-1; 14 positions agree with TRBD2. V lost 2 bases, J lost 7 bases, and 7 bases stayed unmatched. The CDR3 extends over 17 amino acids. Germline V CDR1 and CDR2: LGHNA, YNFKEQ.

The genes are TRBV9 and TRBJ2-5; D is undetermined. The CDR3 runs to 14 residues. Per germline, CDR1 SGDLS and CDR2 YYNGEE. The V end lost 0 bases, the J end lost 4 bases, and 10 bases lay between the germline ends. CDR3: CASSVGLVGETQYF. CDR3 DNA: TGTGCCAGCAGCGTAGGCCTAGTAGGAGAGACCCAGTACTTC.

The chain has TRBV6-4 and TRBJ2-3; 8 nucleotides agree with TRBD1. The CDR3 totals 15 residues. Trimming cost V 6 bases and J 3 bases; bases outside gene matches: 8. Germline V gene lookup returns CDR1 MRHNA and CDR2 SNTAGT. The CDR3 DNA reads TGTGCCAGCAGCCCAGGGGGCTACGAGACAGATACGCAGTATTTT. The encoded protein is CASSPGGYETDTQYF.

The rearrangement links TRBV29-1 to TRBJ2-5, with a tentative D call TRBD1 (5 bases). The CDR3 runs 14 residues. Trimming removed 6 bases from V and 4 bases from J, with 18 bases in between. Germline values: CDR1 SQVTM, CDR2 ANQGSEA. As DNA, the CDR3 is TGCAGCGTCCTGGGGCTAGTCGAGTCAGAGACCCAGTACTTC. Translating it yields CSVLGLVESETQYF.

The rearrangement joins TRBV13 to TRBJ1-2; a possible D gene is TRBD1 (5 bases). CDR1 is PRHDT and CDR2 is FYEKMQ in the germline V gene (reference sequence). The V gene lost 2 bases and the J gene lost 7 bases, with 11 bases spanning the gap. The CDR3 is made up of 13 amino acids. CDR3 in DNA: TGTGCCAGCAGCTTACCCGGGAGGGGTGGCTACACCTTC. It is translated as CASSLPGRGGYTF.